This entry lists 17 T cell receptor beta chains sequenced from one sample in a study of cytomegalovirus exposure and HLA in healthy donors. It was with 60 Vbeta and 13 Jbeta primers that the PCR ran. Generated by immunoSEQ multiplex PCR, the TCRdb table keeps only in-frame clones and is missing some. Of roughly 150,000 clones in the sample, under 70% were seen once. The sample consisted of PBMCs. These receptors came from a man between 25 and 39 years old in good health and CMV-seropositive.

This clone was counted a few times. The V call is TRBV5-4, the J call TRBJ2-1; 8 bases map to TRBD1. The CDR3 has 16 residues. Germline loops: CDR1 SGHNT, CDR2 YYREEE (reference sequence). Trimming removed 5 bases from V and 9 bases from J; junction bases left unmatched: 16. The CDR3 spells CASSPTDRGTVGEQFF. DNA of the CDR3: TGTGCCAGCAGTCCCACAGACAGGGGAACCGTCGGTGAGCAGTTCTTC.

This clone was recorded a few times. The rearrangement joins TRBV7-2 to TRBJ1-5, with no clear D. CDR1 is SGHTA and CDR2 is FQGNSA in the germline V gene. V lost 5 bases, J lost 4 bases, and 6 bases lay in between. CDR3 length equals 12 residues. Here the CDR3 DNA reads TGTGCCAGCAGCCGAGCGAATCAGCCCCAGCATTTT. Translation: CASSRANQPQHF.

In nucleotides, the CDR3 is TGTGCCAGCAGCGAGCGACAGAACAATGAGCAGTTCTTC. It codes for CASSERQNNEQFF. The chain couples TRBV5-4 to TRBJ2-1; maybe TRBD1 (5 bases). V was pared by 4 bases and J by 5 bases, with 10 bases between. The germline CDR1 and CDR2 sequences are SGHNT and YYREEE (reference sequence). This CDR3 comprises 13 residues.

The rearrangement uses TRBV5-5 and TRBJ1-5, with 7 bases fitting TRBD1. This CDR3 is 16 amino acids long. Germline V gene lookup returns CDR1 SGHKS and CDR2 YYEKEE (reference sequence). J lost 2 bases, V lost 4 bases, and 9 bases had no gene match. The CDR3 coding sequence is TGTGCCAGCAGCCGCGTAGGGGGCGTGGGCAATCAGCCCCAGCATTTT. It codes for CASSRVGGVGNQPQHF.

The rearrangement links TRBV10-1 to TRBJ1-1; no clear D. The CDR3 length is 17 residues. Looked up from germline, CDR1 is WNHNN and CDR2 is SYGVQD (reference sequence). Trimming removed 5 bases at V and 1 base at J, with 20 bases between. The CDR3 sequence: CASSQNTASEGNTEAFF. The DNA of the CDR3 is TGCGCCAGCAGTCAGAACACAGCCTCGGAGGGGAACACTGAAGCTTTCTTT.

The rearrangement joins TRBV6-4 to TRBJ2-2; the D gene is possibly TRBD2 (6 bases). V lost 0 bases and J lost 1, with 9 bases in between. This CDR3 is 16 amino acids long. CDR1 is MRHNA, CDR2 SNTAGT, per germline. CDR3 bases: TGTGCCAGCAGTGACTCGGGGGGAGAGAACACCGGGGAGCTGTTTTTT. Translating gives CASSDSGGENTGELFF.

In nucleotides, the CDR3 is TGCGCCAGCAGCTTGGTTTCGGGAGGGCCCAATGAGCAGTTCTTC. Encoded protein: CASSLVSGGPNEQFF. The chain combines TRBV5-1 with TRBJ2-1; TRBD2 matches 8 bases. CDR3 length: 15 residues. V gave up 0 bases and J gave up 6 bases; unmatched junction bases: 5. Germline lookup yields CDR1 SGHRS and CDR2 YFSETQ.

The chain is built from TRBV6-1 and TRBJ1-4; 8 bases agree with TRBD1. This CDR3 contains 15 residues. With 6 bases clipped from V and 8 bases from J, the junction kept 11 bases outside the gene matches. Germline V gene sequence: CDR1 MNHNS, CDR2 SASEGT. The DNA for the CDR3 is TGTGCCAGCAGCGACGCGACAGGGGATAAGGAAAAACTGTTTTTT. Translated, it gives CASSDATGDKEKLFF.

CDR3 region: CASSHTGTGGYQPQHF. For the CDR3, the DNA is TGCGCCAGCAGCCATACCGGGACAGGGGGCTATCAGCCCCAGCATTTT. The genes are TRBV4-1 and TRBJ1-5; 12 positions match TRBD1. The CDR3 runs 16 residues. Losses at the gene ends were 3 bases for V and 5 bases for J; bases not matched to a gene: 5. Germline CDR1 MGHRA, CDR2 YSYEKL.

CDR3 bases: TGTGCCAGTGTCTACCGGGACAGAGGCACAGATACGCAGTATTTT. Its translation: CASVYRDRGTDTQYF. The chain uses TRBV19 and TRBJ2-3; 7 bases are a match to TRBD1. The CDR3 has 15 residues. The junction had 9 bases not matched to a gene; V was cut back by 8 bases and J by 1 base. From germline, CDR1 is LNHDA and CDR2 SQIVND (reference sequence). Together with reference TRBV19 and TRBJ2-3, the CDR3 gives the full variable domain: DGGITQSPKYLFRKEGQNVTLSCEQNLNHDAMYWYRQDPGQGLRLIYYSQIVNDFQKGDIAEGYSVSREKKESFPLTVTSAQKNPTAFYLCASVYRDRGTDTQYFGPGTRLTVL.

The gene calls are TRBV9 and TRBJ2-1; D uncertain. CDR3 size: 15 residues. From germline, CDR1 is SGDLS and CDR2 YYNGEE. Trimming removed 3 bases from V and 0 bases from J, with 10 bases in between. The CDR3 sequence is CASSAKFGSYNEQFF. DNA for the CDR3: TGTGCCAGCAGCGCAAAGTTCGGCTCCTACAATGAGCAGTTCTTC.

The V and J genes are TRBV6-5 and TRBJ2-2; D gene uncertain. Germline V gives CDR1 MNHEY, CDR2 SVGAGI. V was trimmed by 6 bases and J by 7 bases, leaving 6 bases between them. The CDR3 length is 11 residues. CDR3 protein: CASRGYGELFF. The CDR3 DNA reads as TGTGCCAGCAGGGGCTACGGGGAGCTGTTTTTT.

CDR3 amino acids: CATSTSGNNEQFF. The CDR3 DNA sequence: TGTGCCACCAGTACTAGCGGGAACAATGAGCAGTTCTTC. V is TRBV15 and J is TRBJ2-1; 10 nucleotides match TRBD2. The CDR3 runs to 13 residues. Germline CDR1 LNHNV, CDR2 YYDKDF (reference sequence). The V and J ends lost 6 bases and 5 bases, in that order; junction bases with no gene match: 1.

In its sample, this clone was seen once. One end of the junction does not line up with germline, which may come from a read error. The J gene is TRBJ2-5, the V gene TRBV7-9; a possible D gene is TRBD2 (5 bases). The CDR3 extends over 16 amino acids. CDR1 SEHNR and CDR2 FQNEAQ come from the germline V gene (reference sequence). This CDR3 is CASAPGSSSWRETRYF. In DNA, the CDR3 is TGTGCCAGCGCACCGGGGAGTTCCTCCTGGAGAGAGACCCGGTACTTC.

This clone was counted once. CDR3 region: CAWRIDRYYGYTF. The CDR3 DNA follows: TGTGCCTGGAGAATCGACAGATACTATGGCTACACCTTC. This rearrangement joins TRBV30 to TRBJ1-2, with D possibly being TRBD1 (5 bases). CDR3 length: 13 residues. Per the germline V gene, CDR1 is GTSNPN and CDR2 is SVGIG (reference sequence). V lost 3 bases to trimming and J lost 3 bases, with 11 bases between them. Full variable domain (remainder filled in from reference TRBV30 and TRBJ1-2): SQTIHQWPATLVQPVGSPLSLECTVEGTSNPNLYWYRQAAGRGLQLLFYSVGIGQISSEVPQNLSASRPQDRQFILSSKKLLLSDSGFYLCAWRIDRYYGYTFGSGTRLTVV.

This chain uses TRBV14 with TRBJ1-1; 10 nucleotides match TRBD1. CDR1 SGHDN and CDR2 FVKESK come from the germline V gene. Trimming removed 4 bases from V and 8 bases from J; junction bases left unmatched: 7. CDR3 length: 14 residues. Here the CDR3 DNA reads TGTGCCAGCAGCCCTTTTGGACAGGGGGTAGAAGCTTTCTTT. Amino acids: CASSPFGQGVEAFF.

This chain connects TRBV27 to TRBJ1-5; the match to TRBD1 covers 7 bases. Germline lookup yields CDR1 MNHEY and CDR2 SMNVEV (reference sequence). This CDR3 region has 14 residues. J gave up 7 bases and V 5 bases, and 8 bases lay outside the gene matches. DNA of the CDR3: TGTGCCAGCAGTGGACAGGCATCGGGGCAGCCCCAGCATTTT. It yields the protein CASSGQASGQPQHF.